This T cell receptor beta chain comes out of a study of CD8+CD57+ T cells in acquired aplastic anemia. General observations from the study: Comparison of patients with controls identified some 29 shared CD8+ CDR3 sequences.

Concerning this clonotype itself: Antigen specificity is unknown.

Genomic DNA, serving as template, underwent TCR beta VDJ and CDR3 profiling. One entry per CDR3 protein, called by TCRdb with MiXCR from the reads. The data show approximately 160,000 distinct CDR3 sequences, roughly 50% seen once. CDR3 length: 18 amino acids. Trimming left V 1 base short and J 4 bases short, with 20 bases between. Patients who underwent sequencing had shown CD8+CD57+ cell expansion by flow cytometry. Blood came from patients not yet given any therapy. The chain links TRBV12-3 or TRBV12-4 to TRBJ2-1; weak D call: TRBD2 (6 bases). The sequenced material came from sorted CD4+, CD8+, or CD8+CD57+ T cells (not recorded which) from PBMCs. The receptor was derived from a human donor with aplastic anemia. The CDR3 DNA reads TGTGCCAGCAGTTTAGTATCCTCGGGTAGCGGAGTATACAATGAGCAGTTCTTC. Its translation: CASSLVSSGSGVYNEQFF.